This T cell receptor (beta chain) was identified in a study of early T cells in non-severe SARS-CoV-2 infection. Whole-study findings and limits: VDJdb-based annotation leaned toward anti-spike CD8 responses and missed private and CD4 specificities.

The TCR library protocol was used to attach unique molecular identifiers. These identifiers were attached to individual cDNA molecules. TCRdb re-called the 5' RACE reads through MiXCR, storing one row per CDR3 protein. The data show about 83,000 distinct CDR3 sequences, roughly a tenth seen once. The CDR3 length is 16 residues. The V gene end was trimmed by 5 bases and the J gene end by 5 bases; junction bases not matched to a gene: 12. This clonotype was observed a few times. Antigen unknown. The rearrangement links TRBV12-3 or TRBV12-4 to TRBJ2-1, with 7 bases lining up with TRBD2. This clonotype originated in an adult who was a healthcare worker with PCR-confirmed SARS-CoV-2 infection or an uninfected control (not recorded which). The material was whole blood, obtained at baseline. The CDR3 sequence: CASSPGTNWKDNEQFF. In nucleotides, the CDR3 is TGTGCCAGCAGTCCCGGGACTAATTGGAAGGACAATGAGCAGTTCTTC.